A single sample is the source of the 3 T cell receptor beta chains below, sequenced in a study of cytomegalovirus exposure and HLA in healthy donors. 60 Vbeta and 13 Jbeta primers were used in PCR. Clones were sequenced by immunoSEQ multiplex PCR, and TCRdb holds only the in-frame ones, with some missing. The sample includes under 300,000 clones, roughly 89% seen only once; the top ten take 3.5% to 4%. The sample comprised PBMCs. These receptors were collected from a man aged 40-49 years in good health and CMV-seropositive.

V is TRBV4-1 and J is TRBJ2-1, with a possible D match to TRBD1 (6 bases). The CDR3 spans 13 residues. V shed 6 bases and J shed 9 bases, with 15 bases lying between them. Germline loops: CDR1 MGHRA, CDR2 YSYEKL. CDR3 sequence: CASRSVGGREQFF. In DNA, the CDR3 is TGCGCCAGCAGATCGGTAGGGGGACGTGAGCAGTTCTTC.

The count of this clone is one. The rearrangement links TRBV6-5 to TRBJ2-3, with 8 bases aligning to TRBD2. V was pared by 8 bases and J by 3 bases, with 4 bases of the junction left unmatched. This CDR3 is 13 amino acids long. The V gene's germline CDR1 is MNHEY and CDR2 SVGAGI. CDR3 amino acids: CASAGGGTDTQYF. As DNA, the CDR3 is TGTGCCAGCGCCGGCGGGGGGACAGATACGCAGTATTTT.

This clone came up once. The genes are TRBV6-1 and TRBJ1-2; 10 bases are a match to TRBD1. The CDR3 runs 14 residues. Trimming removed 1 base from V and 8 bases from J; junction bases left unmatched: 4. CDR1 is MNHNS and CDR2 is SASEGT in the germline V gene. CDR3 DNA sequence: TGTGCCAGCAGTGAAGGACAGGGGGCATGGGGCTACACCTTC. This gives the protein CASSEGQGAWGYTF.